A selection of T cell receptor beta chains follows, all from one sample in a study of T cell repertoires in cytomegalovirus infection. These receptors' antigens are unknown. MiXCR, run by TCRdb on the reads, gives a single entry per CDR3 protein. The table lists around 750,000 distinct CDR3 sequences, 32% of them singletons. The sample here was cultured CD8+ T cells from PBMCs, taken from culture after CMV antigen stimulation. These receptors originate from a human donor in good health (CMV status not recorded). Some clones in this sample may be carry-over from other donors' samples. Both conserved end residues are part of each CDR3.

TRBJ1-1 | TRBV20-1 | CSARDTVNTEAFF
TRBJ2-5 | TRBV5-6 | CASSLNPGHQETQYF
TRBJ1-2 | TRBV9 | CASSMYGTGISGYGYTF
TRBJ2-3 | TRBV3-1 | CASSLWGGGRESTDTQYF
TRBJ2-7 | TRBV5-1 | CASSLGRDPPYGEQYF
TRBJ2-1 | TRBV5-4 | CASSLPGLANNEQFF
TRBJ1-5 | TRBV5-5 | CASSLAGTGAINLQPQHF
TRBJ1-6 | TRBV27 | CASSINRGLSPLHF
TRBJ2-1 | TRBV15 | CATSGRRSSYNEQFF
TRBJ1-1 | TRBV7-9 | CATISSTRSLNTEAFF
TRBJ2-1 | TRBV19 | CASSISGLAGHPYNEQFF
TRBJ1-1 | TRBV12-3/TRBV12-4 | CASGNAPTEAFF
TRBJ2-5 | TRBV7-6 | CASTRGPETQYF
TRBJ1-2 | TRBV14 | CASSQGALRGYGYTF
TRBJ2-2 | TRBV25-1 | CASSEVGRGRYHGELFF
TRBJ2-7 | TRBV7-9 | CASSRTGRSQYF
TRBJ1-1 | TRBV19 | CASSPGTGGTEAFF
TRBJ1-6 | TRBV20-1 | CSVILGGALHF
TRBJ1-1 | TRBV10-3 | CATKTNTEAFF
TRBJ1-2 | TRBV7-2 | CASSSWGEAYGYTF
TRBJ2-4 | TRBV7-2 | CASSLRDRGFLAKNIQYF
TRBJ2-5 | TRBV28 | CASSSSTVWYQETQYF
TRBJ1-1 | TRBV13 | CASSSPQVGVNTEAFF
TRBJ1-2 | TRBV29-1 | CSVRSRDRVEEDGYTF
TRBJ2-5 | TRBV12-3/TRBV12-4 | CASAKTDGTIRETQYF
TRBJ2-2 | TRBV5-4 | CASSSTAQSTGELFF
TRBJ2-6 | TRBV6-6 | CASADSSGANVLTF
TRBJ1-5 | TRBV4-1 | CASSQEVSQPQHF
TRBJ2-3 | TRBV27 | CASSSPGRNEDTQYF
TRBJ2-3 | TRBV4-3 | CASSQGAATDTQYF
TRBJ2-3 | TRBV7-8 | CASSLVGQFTDTQYF
TRBJ1-2 | TRBV2 | CASSEGGDYGYTF
TRBJ1-1 | TRBV6-5 | CASNRGGESTEAFF
TRBJ1-1 | TRBV11-1 | CASSARTGMNTEAFF
TRBJ1-6 | TRBV9 | CASSVSRDDNSPLHF
TRBJ1-5 | TRBV6-1 | CASSEWGEGNQPQHF
TRBJ2-1 | TRBV7-7 | CASSLAKGSNNEQFF
TRBJ2-7 | TRBV7-6 | CASSGLGGSSYEQYF
TRBJ1-3 | TRBV7-6 | CASSLRSGNLAGNTIYF
TRBJ1-4 | TRBV7-9 | CASSLRGQSEKLFF
TRBJ2-7 | TRBV27 | CASSDGTGGLLEQYF
TRBJ1-5 | TRBV6-1 | CASSESGVPNQPQHF
TRBJ1-1 | TRBV20-1 | CSAIGRRGNTEAFF
TRBJ1-5 | TRBV6-2/TRBV6-3 | CASSLGSGGLHQPQHF
TRBJ2-3 | TRBV7-2 | CASSWPRLAGSSSTDTQYF
TRBJ2-1 | TRBV6-2/TRBV6-3 | CASSYWASGGANEQFF